This TCR beta chain was recorded in a study of T cells in narcolepsy. At the level of the study: Donors had narcolepsy type 1 or type 2, or were healthy controls. Study results and limitations: Healthy controls reportedly lacked the autoreactive clonotypes serially found in patients' blood. Autoreactive clone sequences were missing from some blood memory CD4+ repertoires.

Germline CDR1 reads SGHRS; CDR2 reads YFSETQ. V was clipped by 3 bases and J by 3 bases, with 10 bases between them. The CDR3 consists of 13 residues. In regard to this clone: Its antigen is unidentified.

Profiled with immunoSEQ multiplex PCR; TCRdb holds only in-frame clones, not every one. The repertoire includes 32,000 or so clones, about 80% of them detected once, and approximately 0.91% sits in the top ten. This TCR was sampled from a human donor with narcolepsy. The chain links TRBV5-1 to TRBJ2-7; D perhaps matches TRBD2 (6 bases). Sequenced: CD45RA- memory CD4+ T cells from PBMCs. CDR3 region: CASSSGLNYEQYF. Here the CDR3 DNA reads TGCGCCAGCAGCTCGGGACTTAACTACGAGCAGTACTTC. Using reference TRBV5-1 and TRBJ2-7 for the parts outside the CDR3, the full variable domain is KAGVTQTPRYLIKTRGQQVTLSCSPISGHRSVSWYQQTPGQGLQFLFEYFSETQRNKGNFPGRFSGRQFSNSRSEMNVSTLELGDSALYLCASSSGLNYEQYFGPGTRLTVT.